These 18 T cell receptor beta chains came from one sample sequenced in a study of T-cell memory formation after mild COVID-19. From the 5' RACE reads, TCRdb called clonotypes with MiXCR, one entry per CDR3 protein. The sample comprises fewer than 650,000 distinct CDR3 sequences, about a fifth of which are singletons, and around 9.2% rests with the top ten. The sequenced sample consisted of PBMCs or a T cell subset sorted from them (not recorded which). The receptors were gathered from an adult woman who had mild COVID-19 (a few samples of this study predate the infection). Cell type and time point are not known.

This chain connects TRBV30 to TRBJ2-2, with 14 nucleotides matching TRBD2. CDR3 size: 18 residues. The V segment lost 4 bases and the J segment 6 bases; nucleotides outside the gene matches: 13. Per the germline V gene, CDR1 is GTSNPN and CDR2 is SVGIG (reference sequence). In nucleotides, the CDR3 is TGTGCCTGGACCGGGACTAGCGGGAGTAAGGCGGTGGCCGGGGAGCTGTTTTTT. Its protein is CAWTGTSGSKAVAGELFF.

The V and J genes are TRBV7-2 and TRBJ2-2, with 7 positions matching TRBD2. This CDR3 is 16 amino acids long. Germline CDR1 is SGHTA and CDR2 is FQGNSA. Losses at the gene ends were 1 base for V and 4 bases for J; bases not matched to a gene: 6. Written as DNA, the CDR3 is TGTGCCAGCAGCTTAGGTCGCGGACTAGTCACCGGGGAGCTGTTTTTT. Translation: CASSLGRGLVTGELFF.

The chain carries TRBV2 and TRBJ2-1, with 10 bases lining up with TRBD2. The CDR3 is made up of 15 amino acids. Germline CDR1 SNHLY, CDR2 FYNNEI. V was pared by 11 bases and J by 3 bases, with 10 bases of the junction left unmatched. Written as DNA, the CDR3 is TGTGCCGTAGAAAGCGGGGGGGCCAACTACAATGAGCAGTTCTTC. This sequence encodes CAVESGGANYNEQFF.

This clonotype has a handful of counts. The J gene is TRBJ2-7, the V gene TRBV12-3 or TRBV12-4; 7 bases fit TRBD2. The CDR3 length is 12 residues. Trimming removed 6 bases from V and 5 bases from J; junction bases left unmatched: 4. The CDR3 DNA reads as TGTGCCAGCAGGAAAGGGACTAACGAGCAGTACTTC. Its protein product is CASRKGTNEQYF.

The V and J genes are TRBV5-6 and TRBJ1-1; D call uncertain. The V end was cut by 1 base, the J end by 10 bases, with 23 bases between. The length of the CDR3 is 16 residues. The V gene's germline CDR1 is SGHDT and CDR2 YYEEEE. CDR3 nucleotides: TGTGCCAGCAGCTTGAGAGGATCGGTAGGCCGCCGAGGAGCTTTCTTT. This codes for CASSLRGSVGRRGAFF. Supplemented by reference TRBV5-6 and TRBJ1-1, the full variable domain reads DAGVTQSPTHLIKTRGQQVTLRCSPKSGHDTVSWYQQALGQGPQFIFQYYEEEERQRGNFPDRFSGHQFPNYSSELNVNALLLGDSALYLCASSLRGSVGRRGAFFGQGTRLTVV.

This clonotype was seen a handful of times. The genes are TRBV27 and TRBJ2-1; TRBD2 matches at 10 bases. The V and J ends lost 8 bases and 13 bases, in that order; junction bases with no gene match: 8. Germline CDR1 is MNHEY and CDR2 is SMNVEV (reference sequence). This CDR3 has 12 amino acids. CDR3 amino acids: CASQIAGGLQFF. The CDR3 region has the DNA TGTGCCAGCCAGATAGCGGGGGGACTCCAGTTCTTC.

V gene TRBV6-1 combines with J gene TRBJ2-7; TRBD1 aligns across 10 bases. The V gene's germline CDR1 is MNHNS and CDR2 SASEGT. The CDR3 runs 15 residues. Trimming removed 4 bases from V and 5 bases from J; junction bases left unmatched: 8. The chain's CDR3 is CASSGTGTGAHEQYF. DNA for the CDR3: TGTGCCAGCAGTGGCACCGGGACAGGGGCCCACGAGCAGTACTTC.

This clonotype was found a few times. V gene TRBV20-1 combines with J gene TRBJ2-7, with 8 bases matching TRBD2. V lost 1 base, J lost 5 bases, and 4 bases stayed unmatched. Germline assignment: CDR1 DFQATT and CDR2 SNEGSKA (reference sequence). The CDR3 spans 13 residues. The CDR3 loop reads CSARGASGHEQYF. The CDR3 nucleotides read TGCAGTGCTAGAGGGGCTAGCGGGCACGAGCAGTACTTC.

About this clonotype: Compared with germline, one end of the junction differs, possibly owing to a read error. The V and J genes are TRBV20-1 and TRBJ2-1; D gene ambiguous. Germline CDR1 and CDR2: DFQATT and SNEGSKA (reference sequence). CDR3 size: 12 residues. The CDR3 region is CSAGDQVNEQFF. CDR3 bases: TGCAGTGCTGGAGACCAGGTCAATGAGCAGTTCTTC.

In its sample, this clonotype was seen a few times. The chain recombines TRBV6-5 with TRBJ1-5, with unresolved D. CDR1 and CDR2 (germline): MNHEY, SVGAGI. V lost 4 bases, J lost 1 base, and 8 bases lay in between. This CDR3 has 14 amino acids. In nucleotides, the CDR3 is TGTGCCAGCAGTTCCGGGAGAAGCAATCAGCCCCAGCATTTT. Its translation is CASSSGRSNQPQHF.

This chain joins TRBV25-1 and TRBJ1-2, with D hard to call. With 2 bases removed from V and 2 bases from J, the gap between germline ends came to 9 bases. Per germline, CDR1 MGHDK and CDR2 SYGVNS. The length of the CDR3 is 14 residues. The CDR3 nucleotides are TGTGCCAGCAGTGAAATCGGCGGAAACTATGGCTACACCTTC. Amino acids: CASSEIGGNYGYTF.

The chain combines TRBV7-2 with TRBJ2-1; a weak D match, TRBD2 (6 bases). The length of the CDR3 is 16 residues. The V and J ends lost 5 bases and 3 bases respectively, with 17 bases between them. Germline V lookup: CDR1 SGHTA, CDR2 FQGNSA. CDR3 bases: TGTGCCAGCAGCGACCTGGGCGGGACCTACTACAATGAGCAGTTCTTC. This encodes CASSDLGGTYYNEQFF.

The rearrangement joins TRBV27 to TRBJ2-7; D perhaps matches TRBD1 (6 bases). In germline, CDR1 is MNHEY, CDR2 SMNVEV (reference sequence). The CDR3 spans 14 residues. Trimming pared 0 bases from V and 8 bases from J, leaving 14 bases between. The CDR3 loop reads CASSLSGQSGKQYF. The CDR3 region has the DNA TGTGCCAGCAGTTTATCCGGACAGAGTGGCAAGCAGTACTTC.

This clonotype has just a few counts. The chain combines TRBV11-2 with TRBJ2-4; no firm D call. The ends were cut back, 6 bases at V and 7 bases at J, with 19 bases in the middle. Germline V CDR1 and CDR2: SGHAT, FQNNGV. This CDR3 comprises 15 residues. The DNA for the CDR3 is TGTGCCAGCAGACAACTGAAAGAGGCGTTTAACATTCAGTACTTC. This encodes CASRQLKEAFNIQYF.

This clonotype was seen more than once but under ten times. V is TRBV7-2 and J is TRBJ2-3, with 14 bases matching TRBD2. V shed 1 base, J shed 6 bases, and the junction held 12 bases outside the gene matches. CDR3 size: 19 residues. The germline gives CDR1 SGHTA, CDR2 FQGNSA. CDR3 nucleotide sequence: TGTGCCAGCAGCTTAGGCCGGACTAGCGGGAGGCTCGGGTTGGATACGCAGTATTTT. This gives the protein CASSLGRTSGRLGLDTQYF.

This chain connects TRBV18 to TRBJ1-1; possible D gene TRBD1, 6 bases. This CDR3 spans 14 amino acids. Trimming pared 3 bases from V and 1 base from J, leaving 9 bases between. Germline V gene data show CDR1 as KGHSH and CDR2 as LQKENI. The CDR3 sequence is CASSPGTKNTEAFF. The DNA for the CDR3 is TGTGCCAGCTCACCCGGGACAAAGAACACTGAAGCTTTCTTT.

This clonotype appeared many times. The chain carries TRBV4-1 and TRBJ1-6; 8 positions match TRBD1. The CDR3 has 17 residues. From germline, CDR1 is MGHRA and CDR2 YSYEKL. The V and J ends lost 1 base and 0 bases, in that order; junction bases with no gene match: 2. As DNA, the CDR3 is TGCGCCAGCAGCCAAGGACAGGGGATCTCCTATAATTCACCCCTCCACTTT. As protein: CASSQGQGISYNSPLHF.

This clonotype was detected a few times. The chain is built from TRBV7-6 and TRBJ2-7, with 12 bases aligning to TRBD2. The germline CDR1 and CDR2 sequences are SGHVS and FNYEAQ. J was trimmed by 5 bases and V by 5 bases; bases with no gene match: 10. The CDR3 spans 16 residues. The CDR3, as DNA: TGTGCCAGCAGCCGGGAACTAGCGGGAGGCTCAAACGAGCAGTACTTC. Its translation: CASSRELAGGSNEQYF. Variable domain in full (rest from reference TRBV7-6 and TRBJ2-7): GAGVSQSPRYKVTKRGQDVALRCDPISGHVSLYWYRQALGQGPEFLTYFNYEAQQDKSGLPNDRFSAERPEGSISTLTIQRTEQRDSAMYRCASSRELAGGSNEQYFGPGTRLTVT.